A selection of T cell receptor beta chains follows, all from one sample in a study of response to subunit inactivated influenza vaccine. From the RT-PCR reads, TCRdb called clonotypes with MiXCR, one entry per CDR3 protein. The sample lists under 200,000 distinct CDR3 sequences; roughly a tenth were seen once. The sequencing used non-naive T cells sorted from PBMCs, collected roughly 45 days after vaccination. These receptors all come from a man over 45 who received an inactivated influenza vaccine. Both conserved end residues are part of each CDR3. A D gene is named only where the DNA matches it firmly. The size of a clone is reported for some rows only, either as once, few or many, or as a class for expanded clones.

few,.,TRBV7-2,TRBJ2-5,CASSLAYHYQETQYF,TGTGCCAGCAGCTTAGCGTATCACTATCAAGAGACCCAGTACTTC
few,TRBD1,TRBV2,TRBJ2-6,CASNTGQGNVLTF,TGTGCCAGCAATACGGGACAGGGTAACGTCCTGACTTTC
.,.,TRBV9,TRBJ2-5,CASSARGPFQETQYF,TGTGCCAGCAGCGCAAGAGGACCCTTCCAAGAGACCCAGTACTTC
many,.,TRBV5-4,TRBJ2-7,CASSPSRGEQYF,TGTGCCAGCAGCCCCTCCCGGGGGGAGCAGTACTTC
few,.,TRBV7-2,TRBJ2-3,CASSLASLTSTDTQYF,TGTGCCAGCAGCTTAGCTAGTCTAACTAGCACAGATACGCAGTATTTT
many,TRBD2,TRBV28,TRBJ2-7,CASSLVLAGLYEQYF,TGTGCCAGCAGTTTAGTGCTAGCGGGACTCTACGAGCAGTACTTC
.,TRBD1,TRBV11-3,TRBJ2-1,CASSPHRTGTYNEQFF,TGTGCCAGCAGCCCCCACCGGACAGGGACCTACAATGAGCAGTTCTTC
.,.,TRBV2,TRBJ2-7,CASRPHVGGEQYF,TGTGCCAGCAGGCCCCATGTCGGCGGCGAGCAGTACTTC
few,TRBD1,TRBV13,TRBJ1-6,CASSIRDRDHNSPLHF,TGTGCCAGCAGCATCCGGGACAGGGATCATAATTCACCCCTCCACTTT
.,.,TRBV5-6,TRBJ1-3,CASKGAFSDGRSSDSGNTIYF,TGTGCCAGCAAAGGAGCATTTAGTGACGGACGATCAAGTGACTCTGGAAACACCATATATTTT
few,TRBD1,TRBV7-2,TRBJ2-3,CASSFDRGYTDTQYF,TGTGCCAGCAGCTTTGACAGGGGCTACACAGATACGCAGTATTTT
.,.,TRBV4-2,TRBJ2-1,CASSQGRPGISYNEQFF,TGTGCCAGCAGCCAAGGTCGTCCAGGGATATCCTACAATGAGCAGTTCTTC
many,TRBD2,TRBV20-1,TRBJ2-7,CSAQEPWPTSGGSYEQYF,TGCAGTGCCCAAGAACCCTGGCCGACTAGCGGGGGTTCCTACGAGCAGTACTTC
few,.,TRBV6-2/TRBV6-3,TRBJ2-6,CASSYQGRGSSGANVLTF,TGTGCCAGCAGTTACCAGGGCAGGGGATCCTCTGGGGCCAACGTCCTGACTTTC
few,.,TRBV6-1,TRBJ1-1,CASSELIRGRNTEAFF,TGTGCCAGCAGTGAATTGATCAGGGGCCGGAACACTGAAGCTTTCTTT
.,.,TRBV4-1,TRBJ2-6,CASSQGHSGANVLTF,TGCGCCAGCAGCCAAGGACACTCTGGGGCCAACGTCCTGACTTTC
few,.,TRBV14,TRBJ2-7,CASSFYFGVGNEQYF,TGTGCCAGCAGCTTTTACTTCGGGGTAGGGAACGAGCAGTACTTC
few,.,TRBV7-2,TRBJ2-5,CASSRRQETQYF,TGTGCCAGCAGCCGGAGACAAGAGACCCAGTACTTC
.,.,TRBV11-2,TRBJ2-2,CASSLLPGLRTGHTGELFF,TGTGCCAGCAGCTTATTACCGGGACTCAGAACGGGTCACACCGGGGAGCTGTTTTTT
few,.,TRBV27,TRBJ1-2,CASSQTLGSLGPYGYTF,TGTGCCAGCAGTCAAACCCTCGGGAGCTTGGGCCCCTATGGCTACACCTTC
.,.,TRBV4-1,TRBJ2-7,CASSQVEGHREQYF,TGCGCCAGCAGCCAAGTGGAAGGGCATCGCGAGCAGTACTTC
.,TRBD2,TRBV3-1,TRBJ2-3,CASRISSGGGTDTQYF,TGTGCCAGCAGGATCTCTAGCGGGGGGGGCACAGATACGCAGTATTTT
.,TRBD1,TRBV6-1,TRBJ1-2,CASRNQQGNYGYTF,TGTGCCAGCAGAAACCAACAGGGGAACTATGGCTACACCTTC
.,TRBD2,TRBV10-3,TRBJ2-7,CAISEAGRLSYEQYF,TGTGCCATCAGTGAAGCGGGGAGACTTTCCTACGAGCAGTACTTC
many,.,TRBV4-2,TRBJ2-7,CASSQVGVGSSLYEQYF,TGTGCCAGCAGCCAAGTTGGGGTAGGGTCGTCACTCTACGAGCAGTACTTC